This TCR beta chain comes out of a study of cytomegalovirus exposure and HLA in healthy donors. CDR1 and CDR2 from the germline V gene are MNHNS and SASEGT. The CDR3 totals 16 residues. V was pared by 2 bases and J by 2 bases, with 10 bases between. Study results and limitations: The classifier, whose performance was assessed in both the original and validation cohorts, reportedly diagnosed cytomegalovirus status with high specificity and sensitivity. Other equally common chains were less clonally expanded than HLA-associated TCR beta chains, a later analysis showed. Most observed TCR sequences were rare, whereas some public TCRs were detected in many donors. Later work associated fewer than 20,000 TCR beta sequences with HLA alleles at 0.05 false discovery rate.

With regard to this clone: What it binds is not known.

The PCR used 60 Vbeta and 13 Jbeta primers. This table comes from immunoSEQ multiplex PCR, and its TCRdb copy is limited to in-frame clones, with some not included. This repertoire comprises 93,000 or so clones; its ten largest clones make up 3% to 3.5%. This clonotype was sampled from a man between 35 and 55 years old in good health and CMV-seronegative. The chain carries TRBV6-1 and TRBJ2-6; no reliable D call. Sequencing was performed on PBMCs. CDR3 sequence (DNA): TGTGCCAGCAGTGAATCTCAGGCGACTGGGGCCAACGTCCTGACTTTC. Translation: CASSESQATGANVLTF.